The present T cell receptor beta chain was sequenced within a study of T-cell memory formation after mild COVID-19. Between the trimmed V and J ends, which lost 1 base and 0 bases, there was a span of 9 bases. The CDR3 has 15 amino acids. Per germline, CDR1 MNHEY and CDR2 SVGEGT. Using its own MiXCR run on the 5' RACE reads, TCRdb lists one record per CDR3 protein. Among some 100,000 distinct CDR3 sequences listed, approximately 12% were seen once. This chain uses TRBV6-2 or TRBV6-3 with TRBJ1-1; D not certain. This receptor was obtained from a man younger than 35 who had mild COVID-19 (a few samples of this study predate the infection). Cell type and time point are not known. Material for sequencing was PBMCs or a T cell subset sorted from them (not recorded which). The CDR3: CASSYLAGMNTEAFF. The CDR3 DNA sequence: TGTGCCAGCAGTTACTTGGCAGGCATGAACACTGAAGCTTTCTTT.